This entry describes one T cell receptor (beta chain). In this sample, this clonotype turned up many times. Its antigen remains undetermined. No much larger clone exists at a distance of one base, and base qualities are not known. V sheds 9 bases and J sheds 0 bases, leaving 11 bases between their ends. CDR1 and CDR2 are read off the germline V gene (reference sequence) as SEHNR and FQNEAQ. Inclusive of the bounding cysteine and phenylalanine, the CDR3 is 14 residues long. The DNA shown is the 42-base CDR3, in frame from base 1. This sample was taken from a study of response to subunit inactivated influenza vaccine (dated by TCRdb to 2016 to 2019). Study-wide context: Deep quantitative T cell receptor repertoire profiling was used in the study to track responses to a trivalent subunit inactivated influenza vaccine. What the study reported, not specific to this receptor: The authors suggested that each seasonal influenza vaccination may recruit only a limited number of new T cells.

Libraries were built with RT-PCR. Reads for this sample came from an Illumina HiSeq 2500. The public reads were quality trimmed at Q25 with fastp and then assembled into clones with MiXCR by TCRdb, keeping productive beta chains. For every CDR3 protein sequence, its rows merge into one entry that carries the most common genes and DNA. The sample contains around 580,000 distinct CDR3 sequences, about 12% of them found a single time. In total, the top ten clones hold roughly 10% of the sample. Recombination linked TRBV7-9 to TRBJ2-2, with the D gene uncertain. The receptor comes from a man between 50 and 59 years old who received an inactivated influenza vaccine. Donor details come from another sample of the same person, matched by shared clones. The source material was PBMCs from blood, sampled on the day of vaccination. The base sequence is TGTGCCAGTTCCACGGGCGCGAACACCGGGGAGCTGTTTTTT. Translated, this gives CASSTGANTGELFF.